The present T cell receptor beta chain was sequenced within a study of blood T cells in healthy people across ages (dated by TCRdb to between 2014 and 2017). Background on the whole study: In model experiments, template switching captured about one uniquely barcoded TCR beta cDNA molecule for every two T cells. The donors were split into four age groups: young (average around 15 years), middle-aged (roughly 39), aged (roughly 65) and long-lived (roughly 88). Using deep sequencing normalized with unique cDNA molecular identifiers, the study measured how TCR beta repertoire diversity changes with age. The study analyzed two additional independent replicas of 1 million unique cDNA reads from the same blood draw for two donors, one aged 18 to 30 and one aged 80 or older. The investigation overall reported the following: Estimates of total diversity based on one million sequenced T cells were regarded as lower bounds and as underestimates. Compared with the aged group, the long-lived group had more naive CD4+ T cells, fewer expanded clones and increased TCR diversity, a pattern suggesting age selection. The CMV infection status of donors was not known, potentially confounding age-related changes in expanded clonotypes. Since profiling was done on bulk unsorted PBMCs, naive and antigen-experienced compartments could not be conclusively compared. The percentage of naive T cells measured by flow cytometry correlated strongly with observed TCR beta diversity. As age increased, observed TCR beta diversity per million T cells dropped in a roughly linear way, and a significant reduction was already evident by age around 41.

Donors were roughly 40 systemically healthy Caucasian individuals from Russia aged roughly 6 to 90 years. Each donor gave 9.5 to 10 milliliters of peripheral blood, drawn into EDTA-treated Vacutainer tubes. Ficoll-Paque density-gradient centrifugation was used to isolate PBMCs, with at least 6.5 million per sample. Trizol reagent was used to extract total RNA from the PBMCs, yielding at least 5 micrograms per sample. The percentages of naive CD45RAhigh/CD27high T cells were determined by flow cytometry on a PBMC aliquot from every donor. Comments on this clonotype: There is no known antigen for this receptor. Per-base quality was not reported, and no clone a single base away is much larger than it.

Libraries were made using 5' RACE. The sequencing machine was an Illumina HiSeq 2500. The second PCR ran for roughly 6 to 11 cycles and used a J-beta primer mix along with a sample-barcoded 5' primer. Each TCR beta cDNA molecule received a unique molecular identifier from a template-switch 5' adaptor carrying 12 random nucleotides. Each sample yielded at least 2.5 million CDR3-containing paired-end reads. The Mint cDNA synthesis kit, primed by a TRBC-specific oligonucleotide, was used to synthesize first-strand cDNA from all RNA. After uracil-DNA glycosylase treatment, a first 18-cycle PCR used universal primers M1SS and BC2_uni_R on all cDNA. The paper's data handling went like this. Each sample was normalized by randomly selecting 1 million high-quality reads, each carrying a distinct molecular identifier. Reads with shared molecular identifiers were discarded instead of being binned into consensus sequences. MiTCR, with a Q25 quality threshold and the strictest error-elimination algorithm, was used for CDR3 identification, clonotype clustering and error correction. A nonparametric unseen species model with Euler transformation was used to estimate lower-bound total TCR beta diversity. TCRdb trimmed the raw reads at Q25, called clones with MiXCR and kept productive beta chains. Identical CDR3 proteins give one entry, which carries the most common genes and DNA. For this entry, the V and J calls and clone size follow TCRdb and not the study's own pipeline. This sample gives about 1 million distinct CDR3 sequences in total; about 23% of them show up just once. The ten most abundant clones make up approximately 0.7% of the sample.

The sample was also reused in another study, on T cells of mothers and their children. As that second paper reports: Donors were nine systemically healthy Caucasian individuals: three mothers and their six children. cDNA synthesis consumed the entire amount of extracted RNA, loaded at approximately 1.5 ug RNA in each 15 ul reaction. In the second PCR, the M1S primer added sample barcodes and 2-4 random nucleotides. Over 8 million TCR beta CDR3 reads were obtained for each mother, and some 3 million reads were obtained for each child. Thymic selection similarly shapes TCR recombination output in related and unrelated pairs, with minor effect from inherited differences. Normalized repertoire overlap was always found to be slightly, but never significantly, higher in related mother-child pairs than in unrelated mother-child pairs. No persistent microchimeric T cell clones were found, with a detection sensitivity of around 100 clones per million clonotypes. In the study, deep NGS was used to compare the TCR beta repertoires of mothers and children, and features distinguishing related mother-child pairs from unrelated individuals were sought. On average, the children were roughly 10 +/- 4 years old, while the mothers were approximately 40 +/- 4 years old. After adapter ligation with NEBNext reagents, the libraries were sequenced on Illumina HiSeq 2000 with 100+100 nt paired-end reads. Mother and child libraries were prepared a month apart and sequenced in separate runs to prevent cross-contamination. For each donor, somewhere between roughly 450,000 and 2,000,000 distinct TCR beta clonotypes were identified. Naive TCR beta clonotypes were estimated from low-frequency clonotypes matched to each donor's FACS-determined naive share, without sorting.

The clonotype was recovered from a girl under 10 years old in good health. Input material: blood.

CDR3 loop: CSARGVQGPSTDTQYF. The DNA reads as follows: TGCAGTGCTAGAGGTGTACAGGGACCTAGCACAGATACGCAGTATTTT. The sequence links TRBV20-1 to TRBJ2-3; perhaps TRBD1 is the D gene, with 6 bases matching. Via the germline V gene (reference sequence), CDR1 is DFQATT and CDR2 SNEGSKA. The CDR3 has 16 amino acids, counting the end cysteine and phenylalanine. Only the CDR3 region is kept as DNA, spanning 48 bases read in frame from base 1. V sheds 1 base and J sheds 0 bases, leaving 14 bases between their ends.